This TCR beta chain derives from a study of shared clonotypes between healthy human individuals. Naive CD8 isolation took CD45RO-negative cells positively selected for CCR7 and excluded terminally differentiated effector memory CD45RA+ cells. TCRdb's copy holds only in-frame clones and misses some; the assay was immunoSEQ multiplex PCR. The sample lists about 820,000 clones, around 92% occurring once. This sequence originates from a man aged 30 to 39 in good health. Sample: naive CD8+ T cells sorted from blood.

The CDR3 protein is CASTLPEGAKFSGYTF. Written as DNA, the CDR3 is TGTGCCAGTACCCTCCCAGAGGGGGCAAAATTCTCTGGCTACACCTTC. This chain joins TRBV19 and TRBJ1-2, with 7 bases fitting TRBD1. Looked up from germline, CDR1 is LNHDA and CDR2 is SQIVND (reference sequence). Trimming took 7 bases from V and 7 from J; bases not matched to a gene: 18. The CDR3 is 16 residues long.